This passage covers 22 T cell receptor beta chains from one sample sequenced in a study of response to subunit inactivated influenza vaccine. TCRdb reprocessed the RT-PCR reads with MiXCR, giving one entry per CDR3 protein. The table has 400,000 to 650,000 distinct CDR3 sequences, 6% to 9% seen once. Here the sequenced sample was PBMCs from blood, taken approximately 25 months after vaccination. These receptors all stem from a man between 45 and 75 years old who received an inactivated influenza vaccine.

This clonotype showed up many times. The chain joins TRBV14 to TRBJ2-2; no firm D call. The CDR3 extends over 14 amino acids. Germline V CDR1 and CDR2: SGHDN, FVKESK. V was pared by 0 bases and J by 7 bases, with 9 bases between. CDR3 residues: CASSQEVRVGELFF. CDR3 sequence (DNA): TGTGCCAGCAGCCAAGAGGTCCGCGTCGGGGAGCTGTTTTTT.

This chain links TRBV7-8 with TRBJ2-3; 9 bases are a match to TRBD2. In germline, CDR1 is SGHVS, CDR2 FQNEAQ. J gave up 2 bases and V 5 bases, and 11 bases lay outside the gene matches. The CDR3 has 17 amino acids. CDR3 in amino acids: CASSRGRLAVHTDTQYF. CDR3 bases: TGTGCCAGCAGCCGGGGGCGACTAGCGGTCCACACAGATACGCAGTATTTT. The full variable domain, its missing parts supplied by reference TRBV7-8 and TRBJ2-3, is GAGVSQSPRYKVAKRGQDVALRCDPISGHVSLFWYQQALGQGPEFLTYFQNEAQLDKSGLPSDRFFAERPEGSVSTLKIQRTQQEDSAVYLCASSRGRLAVHTDTQYFGPGTRLTVL.

This clonotype has ten or more counts. The rearrangement uses TRBV29-1 and TRBJ2-7, with D possibly called TRBD1 or TRBD2 (5 bases each). This CDR3 is built from 15 residues. CDR1 and CDR2 (germline): SQVTM, ANQGSEA. V lost 0 bases and J 4 bases, leaving 16 bases between the germline ends. CDR3 region: CSVEDLGQGRYEQYF. The CDR3 nucleotides read TGCAGCGTTGAAGATCTTGGGCAGGGACGGTACGAGCAGTACTTC.

This clonotype was found a few times. The chain employs TRBV12-3 or TRBV12-4 and TRBJ2-1; D is unclear. Trimming pared 6 bases from V and 9 bases from J, leaving 21 bases between. CDR3 size: 15 residues. The CDR3 DNA sequence: TGTGCCAGCAGGGTTGGCACACCTCCGCTTGGTGAGCAGTTCTTC. Protein sequence: CASRVGTPPLGEQFF.

The genes are TRBV6-5 and TRBJ2-1, with 7 bases that match TRBD1. The length of the CDR3 is 15 residues. With V trimmed by 5 bases and J by 0 bases, 4 bases remained unmatched. The V gene's germline CDR1 is MNHEY and CDR2 SVGAGI. CDR3 nucleotides: TGTGCCAGCAGTACCGAGGGGGCCTCCTACAATGAGCAGTTCTTC. Protein: CASSTEGASYNEQFF.

Only a few counts were recorded for this clonotype. The V and J genes are TRBV21-1 and TRBJ1-2; the table's TRBD1 call for D was not verified on the DNA. TRBV21-1 corresponds to a pseudogene. The CDR3 consists of 19 residues. The CDR3 is CASSKGSLKDRGKYYGYTF. Here the CDR3 DNA reads TGTGCCAGCAGCAAGGGAAGCCTAAAGGACAGGGGAAAATACTATGGCTACACCTTC.

A few counts support this clonotype. V and J are TRBV29-1 and TRBJ2-5, with D hard to call. V lost 5 bases to trimming and J lost 5 bases, with 12 bases between them. Per the germline V gene, CDR1 is SQVTM and CDR2 is ANQGSEA. The CDR3 totals 12 residues. The CDR3 is CSVSGIRETQYF. The CDR3 DNA follows: TGCAGCGTTAGTGGGATCCGGGAGACCCAGTACTTC.

This clonotype was counted between two and nine times. This chain connects TRBV5-6 to TRBJ2-2, with TRBD2 as a possible D gene (6 bases). The CDR3 loop spans 12 amino acids. The ends were cut back, 3 bases at V and 6 bases at J, with 6 bases in the middle. Germline-derived CDR1 and CDR2 are SGHDT and YYEEEE. The chain's CDR3 is CASSWEAGELFF. For the CDR3, the DNA is TGTGCCAGCAGCTGGGAGGCCGGGGAGCTGTTTTTT.

The table lists this clonotype with a few counts. This chain connects TRBV24-1 to TRBJ2-1; a weak D match, TRBD1 (5 bases). CDR1 KGHDR and CDR2 SFDVKD come from the germline V gene. The V end lost 1 base, the J end lost 6 bases, and 6 bases lay between the germline ends. The CDR3 covers 13 residues. CDR3: CATSDFTGNEQFF. The CDR3 region has the DNA TGTGCCACCAGTGATTTTACAGGCAATGAGCAGTTCTTC.

This clonotype has only a few counts. The chain combines TRBV30 with TRBJ2-7; 10 bases agree with TRBD1. V gave up 7 bases and J gave up 4 bases; unmatched junction bases: 7. The CDR3 consists of 13 residues. Per the germline V gene, CDR1 is GTSNPN and CDR2 is SVGIG (reference sequence). DNA of the CDR3: TGTGCCTCCACTCGGGACAGGGGTTACGAGCAGTACTTC. Amino acid sequence: CASTRDRGYEQYF.

This clonotype was seen a few times. Here the CDR3 reads CASSPEINREAFF. The DNA of the CDR3 is TGTGCCAGCAGCCCGGAAATAAACAGAGAAGCTTTCTTT. The chain combines TRBV7-2 with TRBJ1-1; no firm D call. Germline-derived CDR1 and CDR2 are SGHTA and FQGNSA. The CDR3 has 13 residues. The V end lost 5 bases, the J end lost 8 bases, and 15 bases lay between the germline ends.

This clonotype was recorded at least ten times. This sequence joins TRBV6-2 or TRBV6-3 and TRBJ2-4; TRBD1 aligns across 9 bases. CDR1 MNHEY and CDR2 SVGEGT come from the germline V gene. The V and J ends lost 6 bases and 6 bases, in that order; junction bases with no gene match: 6. The CDR3 extends over 14 amino acids. The CDR3 DNA reads TGTGCCAGCAGCTATCCGGGACAGGGAAACATTCAGTACTTC. This sequence encodes CASSYPGQGNIQYF.

The chain uses TRBV18 and TRBJ2-3; TRBD2 matches at 9 bases. Germline CDR1 and CDR2: KGHSH and LQKENI. The CDR3 is 16 amino acids. J was trimmed by 1 base and V by 3 bases; bases with no gene match: 5. The CDR3 bases are TGTGCCAGCTCACCGGGACTAGCTTCCGGCACAGATACGCAGTATTTT. It translates to CASSPGLASGTDTQYF.

This clonotype turned up a few times. The chain recombines TRBV6-2 or TRBV6-3 with TRBJ2-2; D is unclear. Trimming took off 2 bases at V and 2 bases at J, with 9 bases between the two ends. Germline CDR1 reads MNHEY; CDR2 reads SVGEGT. The CDR3 extends over 15 amino acids. This chain's CDR3 is CASSYGARNTGELFF. CDR3 in DNA: TGTGCCAGCAGTTACGGTGCACGTAACACCGGGGAGCTGTTTTTT.

This clonotype came up many times. V is TRBV6-2 or TRBV6-3 and J is TRBJ2-1; the D is unclear. Germline assignment: CDR1 MNHEY and CDR2 SVGEGT. The V end lost 5 bases, the J end lost 7 bases, and 15 bases lay between the germline ends. The CDR3 is 14 residues long. The CDR3 loop is CASSPWGFFNEQFF. CDR3 bases: TGTGCCAGCAGTCCCTGGGGTTTCTTTAATGAGCAGTTCTTC.

The chain recombines TRBV11-2 with TRBJ2-5; 11 nucleotides line up with TRBD1. V lost 3 bases to trimming and J lost 4 bases; unmatched junction nucleotides: 7. The germline V gene has CDR1 SGHAT and CDR2 FQNNGV. This CDR3 region has 16 residues. This CDR3 reads CASSFSDRGLGETQYF. The DNA for the CDR3 is TGTGCCAGCAGCTTTTCGGACAGGGGGCTAGGAGAGACCCAGTACTTC.

The sample holds a few counts of this clonotype. This chain links TRBV12-3 or TRBV12-4 with TRBJ2-3; TRBD2 matches 7 bases. J was trimmed by 10 bases and V by 4 bases; bases with no gene match: 2. The CDR3 runs to 11 residues. For the CDR3, the DNA is TGTGCCAGCAGTTCTGGGAGGGCGCAGTATTTT. The encoded protein is CASSSGRAQYF.

The table lists this clonotype with many counts. V usage is TRBV7-9 and J usage is TRBJ2-3; 8 nucleotides match TRBD2. With V trimmed by 5 bases and J by 4 bases, 11 bases remained unmatched. Per germline, CDR1 SEHNR and CDR2 FQNEAQ (reference sequence). This CDR3 has 16 amino acids. The CDR3 loop is CASSPVSGSAADTQYF. The CDR3 DNA follows: TGTGCCAGCAGCCCTGTGAGCGGGAGCGCGGCAGATACGCAGTATTTT.

This clonotype has just a few counts. The gene calls are TRBV30 and TRBJ1-1; possible D gene TRBD1, 6 bases. The V gene's germline CDR1 is GTSNPN and CDR2 SVGIG (reference sequence). The CDR3 has 13 amino acids. V was cut by 2 bases and J by 1 base, with 8 bases left in between. As DNA, the CDR3 is TGTGCCTGGAGTAGGGGGACGAACACTGAAGCTTTCTTT. This encodes CAWSRGTNTEAFF.

The chain links TRBV7-2 to TRBJ2-3, with TRBD1 as a possible D gene (6 bases). The CDR3 consists of 16 residues. The V gene's germline CDR1 is SGHTA and CDR2 FQGNSA. V shed 4 bases and J shed 2 bases, with 16 bases lying between them. This CDR3 is CASSSQGSKSTDTQYF. The CDR3 bases are TGTGCCAGCAGCTCCCAGGGGTCAAAGTCCACAGATACGCAGTATTTT.

This clonotype was seen ten or more times. This chain uses TRBV20-1 with TRBJ2-1, with D unresolved. Germline CDR1 and CDR2: DFQATT and SNEGSKA (reference sequence). CDR3 length: 16 residues. V lost 0 bases and J lost 6, with 18 bases in between. The CDR3, as DNA: TGCAGTGCTAGAGATCATGGAAACCTGAATTTCAATGAGCAGTTCTTC. As protein: CSARDHGNLNFNEQFF.

In this sample, this clonotype turned up many times. The chain has TRBV29-1 and TRBJ1-2; a possible D gene is TRBD1 (6 bases). The germline CDR1 and CDR2 sequences are SQVTM and ANQGSEA. V was pared by 4 bases and J by 5 bases, with 8 bases between. This CDR3 contains 11 residues. CDR3 sequence (DNA): TGCAGCGTTGGAGGACAGTATGGCTACACCTTC. This gives the protein CSVGGQYGYTF.